This TCR beta chain was found in a study of T cells expressing NK-cell markers. On the study more broadly: Sorted T-cell subsets CD3+CD56+NKG2C+, CD3+CD56+NKG2C- and CD3+CD56-NKG2C+ were TCR beta-sequenced.

Points from the study as a whole: For about six donors, the dominant NKG2C+ clonotypes made up about 1.0-7.0% of their CD8+ T cells. Expanded clones of NKG2C+ T cells had an unclear HCMV specificity. One observes that, in a few donors, these clonotypes were also the leading ones within the CD3+CD56-NKG2C+ fraction.

After re-calling the 5' RACE reads, TCRdb lists one entry per CDR3 protein, DNA absent. The sample totals some 600,000 distinct CDR3 sequences; its top ten clones hold approximately 3.6%. A note on this clonotype: The antigen remains unidentified.

This receptor was identified in a man between 18 and 35 years old in good health. Sequencing was performed on blood T cells: a sorted CD56 or NKG2C T cell subset, CD4+ or CD8+ T cells, or bulk PBMC T cells (not recorded which).

The CDR3: CATQQGTWEPQHF. V usage is TRBV24-1 and J usage is TRBJ1-5. Germline assignment: CDR1 KGHDR and CDR2 SFDVKD. This CDR3 has 13 amino acids.